This TCR beta chain was captured in a study of shared T cell receptors in the human thymus. This CDR3 comprises 17 residues. The junction had 9 bases not matched to a gene; V was cut back by 2 bases and J by 4 bases. Looked up from germline, CDR1 is SGHTA and CDR2 is FQGNSA. The assay was immunoSEQ multiplex PCR, and TCRdb's table has in-frame clones only and misses some. There are approximately 730,000 clones in the sample; approximately 85% occur only once, and approximately 0.01% lies in the top ten. This sample also appeared in a second study, on human thymus T cells. From that study: Infants, healthy and Finnish, who were having corrective surgery for congenital heart defects served as donors. During corrective heart surgery, resections were taken, and the thymus tissue came from them. What appeared biased in thymic and blood repertoires was the usage of V and J genes. The related literature has documented a marked overlap of thymic repertoires among unrelated individuals.

The clonotype originates from a girl in the first two years of life with a congenital heart defect. V and J are TRBV7-2 and TRBJ2-3, with 10 bases lining up with TRBD2. The sample comprised thymocytes. The CDR3 region has the DNA TGTGCCAGCAGCTTAAAAAGAGCGGGGGGGCTGGCAGATACGCAGTATTTT. Translation: CASSLKRAGGLADTQYF.